The present TCR beta chain was sequenced within a study of spatial heterogeneity in lung cancer (dated by TCRdb to between 2018 and 2021). A note on the overall study: Donors were under 95 patients with early-stage, untreated non-small cell lung cancer from the lung TRACERx cohort. Follow-up PBMC samples were sequenced whenever available, and the median time to follow-up was about 24 months after resection. Beta-chain transcripts were consistently detected in greater numbers than alpha-chain transcripts, which likely reflected higher beta-chain transcript abundance. In the raw uncorrected reads, each unique combination of TCR and UMI appeared more than ten times on average. The study quantitatively compared TCR alpha and beta repertoires across multiple tumor regions, matched nontumor lung and blood in non-small cell lung cancer. Nonsynonymous mutation counts, determined by whole-exome sequencing of tumor tissue, were related to features of the TCR repertoire. Both alpha and beta chains were TCR-sequenced in approximately 220 tumor regions, around 64 matched nontumor lung samples and 56 PBMC samples obtained at surgery. General conclusions and limits of the study: Additional single-cell paired TCR alpha and beta sequencing was considered necessary to confirm, at a functional level, the hypothesis that regional TCRs recognize regional mutations. Comparisons of baseline and follow-up blood repertoires included only 14 to 15 patients. Ubiquitous expanded tumor TCRs were found in blood more often at tumor resection than at routine follow-up.

The CDR3 starts with the cysteine, ends with the phenylalanine, and has 14 residues. Only the CDR3 DNA stays, 42 bases, in frame from base 1. A distance of 17 bases separates the germline ends of V and J, which lose 7 bases and 8 bases respectively. The germline V gene yields SNHLY for CDR1 and FYNNEI for CDR2. Note on this clonotype: Its antigen specificity is not known. Base quality data are lacking; no much larger clone is found one base away.

The library was prepared using 5' RACE. Sequencer: NextSeq 500. To allow correction of PCR and sequencing errors, the TCR library protocol tagged every TCR cDNA molecule with a unique molecular identifier. The original methods were these. Decombinator tools were used for TCR identification, UMI-based error correction and CDR3 extraction. TCRs above a frequency of 2 per 1,000, corresponding to the top 1% of the tumor frequency distribution, were defined as expanded. Renyi diversity was computed with the R vegan package after each repertoire had been subsampled 100 times to 5,000 TCRs. CDR3 similarity networks were constructed using string-kernel similarity of amino acid triplets, with links drawn between CDR3s whose pairwise similarity was above 0.82. TCRdb reprocessing: public reads trimmed at Q25 with fastp, clones called with MiXCR, in-frame beta chains kept. For every CDR3 protein sequence, its rows merge into one entry that carries the most common genes and DNA. The V and J calls here are based on TCRdb, not the publication. The sample data list about 45,000 distinct CDR3 sequences, and approximately 22% of these were observed just once. The top ten hold less than 9.5% of the sample.

The time point tag for this specimen amounts to: blood at routine non-recurrence follow-up after resection. Whole RNA extracted from tumor and nontumor lung tissue, or from cryopreserved PBMC samples, was used for TCR sequencing without cell sorting. Only patients for whom sufficient RNA was available from at least two tumor regions were selected for TCR sequencing. The source material was PBMCs, sampled at follow-up. The clonotype originates from a female donor with early-stage non-small cell lung cancer. The chain is made from TRBV2 and TRBJ1-4, and perhaps TRBD1 as D gene, on 6 matching bases. At the DNA level, the sequence is TGTGCCAGCACAAACGGGGGGGCTGAAGAAAAACTGTTTTTT. Its protein product is CASTNGGAEEKLFF. Supplemented by the reference TRBV2 and TRBJ1-4 proteins around the CDR3, the complete variable domain is EPEVTQTPSHQVTQMGQEVILRCVPISNHLYFYWYRQILGQKVEFLVSFYNNEISEKSEIFDDQFSVERPDGSNFTLKIRSTKLEDSAMYFCASTNGGAEEKLFFGSGTQLSVL.